The source of this TCR beta chain is a study of T cells after yellow fever vaccination (dated by TCRdb to between 2018 and 2020). Study-wide context: The SMART-Seq v4 Ultra Low Input RNA kit was used to prepare libraries from fractions with low cell numbers. To track T-cell clones before and after primary and booster YFV17D yellow fever vaccination, bulk TCR alpha and beta repertoires were sequenced longitudinally. Two healthy male donors made up the cohort, one aged 18 to 30 years and the other aged 30 to 40 years. Bulk PBMC replicates and cell subsets were isolated from blood drawn at multiple timepoints before and after both primary and secondary immunization.

V and J lose 0 bases and 4 bases, and a span of 9 bases separates them. The germline V gene (reference sequence) specifies DFQATT as CDR1 and SNEGSKA as CDR2. The cysteine opens and the phenylalanine closes a CDR3 of 13 amino acids. Just the 39-base CDR3 DNA is kept, in frame starting at base 1. Turning to this clonotype: Its target antigen remains unknown. Base-call qualities are not available, and no considerably larger clone is one nucleotide away.

The label giving this sample's treatment or condition can be read as: live attenuated yellow fever vaccine strain. At each blood-draw timepoint, two biological replicates of bulk PBMCs were obtained. A standard Ficoll-Paque protocol was used to isolate PBMCs from peripheral blood. TriZol was used to extract RNA from bulk PBMCs, CD4 and CD8 fractions, and dextramer-positive and dextramer-negative fractions. Synthesis of TCR cDNA relied on 5'RACE template switching, a step that introduced a universal primer site along with unique molecular identifiers. Priming of cDNA synthesis was performed from both the TCR alpha and TCR beta constant segments. Two PCR steps were used to amplify libraries, with sample barcodes and sequencing adapters being added in the second step. Sequencing of libraries was done on Illumina HiSeq 2500 (2x100 bp) or NovaSeq (2x150 bp). As for the authors' bioinformatics: Demultiplexing of reads and collapsing into UMI consensus sequences were performed with MIGEC, and V(D)J alignment was carried out with MiXCR. Vaccine-responding clonotypes were identified with edgeR using replicate PBMC samples, with FDR below 0.01 and a log2 fold change above 5 up to day 15 being required. Each bulk clonotype received a CD4 or CD8 identity based on whether the sequenced CD4 or CD8 repertoire contained that clonotype at higher abundance. The public reads were reprocessed in TCRdb via fastp at Q25 and MiXCR, keeping in-frame beta chains. Rows with one shared CDR3 protein collapse into an entry with the most common genes and DNA. What appears here as the V and J calls and clone size reflects TCRdb's work, not the paper's. For this sample there are some 300,000 distinct CDR3 sequences; 7% to 9% appear just once. The ten largest clones represent 17% of the sample.

Overall study outcomes, separate from this receptor: A small share of clonotypes was detected in both CD4 and CD8 compartments, with the overlap likely arising from convergent recombination. Computational filtering was required because FACS-sorted repertoires could contain abundant contaminating clonotypes from the bulk population. The secondary T-cell response was found to be weaker but faster than the primary response, with a peak reached on day 5 rather than on day 15. Most clones expanded after primary vaccination were re-detected after the booster (almost 98% of CD4 and roughly 87% of CD8), suggesting broad memory maintenance. Because only a couple of donors were included in the study, the extent to which the findings can be generalized is limited.

The sequence derives from a young man who received the YFV17D yellow fever vaccine. Sample: PBMCs, taken roughly 47 days after the first yellow fever vaccination. The rearrangement joined TRBV20-1 to TRBJ2-5; no D gene can be assigned with confidence. The nucleotides are TGCAGTGCTAGAGATCCCGGCGGAGAGACCCAGTACTTC. Translated, it reads CSARDPGGETQYF.